The 23 T cell receptor beta chains presented below share a single source sample, sequenced in a study of CD8+ T cells in alopecia areata. Following extraction, RNA underwent reverse transcription to cDNA, which served as the sequencing template. The table came from immunoSEQ multiplex PCR; TCRdb's copy has only in-frame clones and leaves some out. The table includes about 200,000 clones, 55% to 75% detected once. Noted treatment: oral pan-JAK inhibitor, 5-10 mg twice daily. Sample: CD4+ T cells sorted from blood, taken at week 24, from a patient treated with tofacitinib. The receptor source for this set is a human donor with alopecia areata.

The rearrangement links TRBV30 to TRBJ2-2; 9 bases agree with TRBD2. CDR1 GTSNPN and CDR2 SVGIG come from the germline V gene (reference sequence). This CDR3 is 16 amino acids long. Germline trimming cut 2 bases from V and 2 bases from J; bases unmatched to any gene: 6. As DNA, the CDR3 is TGTGCCTGGAGTCGTGGACTAGCGATTAACACCGGGGAGCTGTTTTTT. It specifies CAWSRGLAINTGELFF. Full variable domain (remainder filled in from reference TRBV30 and TRBJ2-2): SQTIHQWPATLVQPVGSPLSLECTVEGTSNPNLYWYRQAAGRGLQLLFYSVGIGQISSEVPQNLSASRPQDRQFILSSKKLLLSDSGFYLCAWSRGLAINTGELFFGEGSRLTVL.

The J gene is TRBJ2-7, the V gene TRBV15; tentative D call: TRBD2 (6 bases). Germline-derived CDR1 and CDR2 are LNHNV and YYDKDF (reference sequence). V dropped 4 bases and J dropped 0 bases, with 13 bases sitting between them. The CDR3 contains 15 residues. CDR3 loop: CATSTPTRDSYEQYF. The CDR3 DNA is TGTGCCACCAGCACCCCGACTAGGGACTCCTACGAGCAGTACTTC.

This clone was seen more than once but under ten times. An end of the junction differs from the germline gene, which may be a read error. The chain recombines TRBV4-1 with TRBJ2-7, with D possibly matching TRBD1 (7 bases). CDR3 size: 16 residues. Germline V CDR1 and CDR2: MGHRA, YSYEKL. CDR3 sequence (DNA): TGTGCCAGCAGCCAAGATCTGGCGGAGGGGGCTTACGAGCAGTACTTC. Its protein product is CASSQDLAEGAYEQYF.

The chain carries TRBV7-2 and TRBJ2-7; 8 bases map to TRBD2. Trimming cost V 5 bases and J 0 bases; bases outside gene matches: 6. This CDR3 is 15 amino acids long. CDR1 is SGHTA and CDR2 is FQGNSA in the germline V gene. The chain's CDR3 is CASSPSSGLSYEQYF. The CDR3 DNA reads TGTGCCAGCAGCCCCTCTAGCGGGCTCTCCTACGAGCAGTACTTC.

This clone was counted only a few times. The genes are TRBV15 and TRBJ2-1, with TRBD1 matching 9 bases. The J segment lost 4 bases and the V segment lost 2 bases, leaving 3 bases of the junction unmatched. CDR1 and CDR2 (germline): LNHNV, YYDKDF (reference sequence). The CDR3 sequence is 15 residues long. CDR3 DNA sequence: TGTGCCACCAGCAGAACAGGACAGGGGTACAATGAGCAGTTCTTC. It yields the protein CATSRTGQGYNEQFF.

Only a few counts were recorded for this clone. This sample includes further DNA sequences coding for the same CDR3. CDR3 loop: CASSSQETQYF. CDR3 coding DNA: TGTGCCAGCTCATCCCAAGAGACCCAGTACTTC. This chain links TRBV18 with TRBJ2-5; D is uncertain. Deletions cut 5 bases from V and 1 base from J, with 2 bases between. The CDR3 is 11 residues long. CDR1 is KGHSH, CDR2 LQKENI, per germline.

This clone was observed a few times. The chain has TRBV5-1 and TRBJ1-2, with 9 bases fitting TRBD1. V trimming: 3 bases; J trimming: 2 bases; junction bases outside the gene matches: 2. There are 14 residues in the CDR3. Germline values: CDR1 SGHRS, CDR2 YFSETQ. The CDR3 reads CASSWGQGNYGYTF. DNA for the CDR3: TGCGCCAGCAGCTGGGGACAGGGCAACTATGGCTACACCTTC.

The V gene is TRBV29-1, the J gene TRBJ2-3; the D is unclear. Trimming left V 5 bases short and J 0 bases short, with 9 bases between. Germline CDR1 SQVTM, CDR2 ANQGSEA. The CDR3 covers 13 residues. CDR3 residues: CSVTHTSTDTQYF. Written as DNA, the CDR3 is TGCAGCGTTACACATACTAGCACAGATACGCAGTATTTT.

As to this clone: This likely stems from a read error, as it lies one base from a far larger clone. The chain couples TRBV2 to TRBJ2-5; 13 nucleotides line up with TRBD2. The CDR3 sequence is 17 residues long. J was trimmed by 5 bases and V by 6 bases; bases with no gene match: 12. Germline V gene sequence: CDR1 SNHLY, CDR2 FYNNEI. The CDR3 is CASSSELAGGQDETQYF. In DNA form, the CDR3 reads TGTGCCAGCAGCTCCGAACTAGCGGGGGGGCAGGATGAGACCCAGTACTTC.

The chain uses TRBV5-6 and TRBJ1-1; 8 nucleotides align to TRBD1. Germline loops: CDR1 SGHDT, CDR2 YYEEEE. V lost 4 bases, J lost 7 bases, and 3 bases stayed unmatched. There are 12 residues in the CDR3. DNA for the CDR3: TGTGCCAGCAGCCGGACAGGGCTTGAAGCTTTCTTT. Its translation is CASSRTGLEAFF.

The rearrangement joins TRBV9 to TRBJ2-3; D tentatively reads TRBD1 or TRBD2 (5 bases each). The germline CDR1 and CDR2 sequences are SGDLS and YYNGEE. This CDR3 has 16 amino acids. Trimming took off 0 bases at V and 3 bases at J, with 14 bases between the two ends. The CDR3 nucleotides read TGTGCCAGCAGCGTAGGTTTCGGGGCAGGTACAGATACGCAGTATTTT. This gives the protein CASSVGFGAGTDTQYF.

V and J are TRBV4-3 and TRBJ2-2, with D unclear. The length of the CDR3 is 13 residues. With 3 bases removed from V and 6 bases from J, the gap between germline ends came to 8 bases. Germline V gene lookup returns CDR1 LGHNA and CDR2 YSLEER. The CDR3 region is CASSHAPAGELFF. The CDR3, as DNA: TGCGCCAGCAGCCATGCCCCCGCCGGGGAGCTGTTTTTT.

The CDR3 here is CASSLGGRDTQYF. The CDR3 DNA is TGTGCCAGCAGCTTGGGGGGCCGAGATACGCAGTATTTT. The gene calls are TRBV5-4 and TRBJ2-3; D perhaps matches TRBD1 (5 bases). The CDR3 spans 13 residues. Germline loops: CDR1 SGHNT, CDR2 YYREEE (reference sequence). The ends were cut back, 0 bases at V and 5 bases at J, with 7 bases in the middle.

V and J are TRBV6-1 and TRBJ2-2; D might be TRBD1 or TRBD2, each matching 5 bases. The ends were cut back, 3 bases at V and 10 bases at J, with 21 bases in the middle. The CDR3 is 16 amino acids. Germline V CDR1 and CDR2: MNHNS, SASEGT. The DNA for the CDR3 is TGTGCCAGCAGTGACCGGGACGGCCTAAAGGGAGCGGAGCTGTTTTTT. It is translated as CASSDRDGLKGAELFF.

This clone came up a few times. The gene calls are TRBV2 and TRBJ1-5; D perhaps matches TRBD1 (5 bases). Per germline, CDR1 SNHLY and CDR2 FYNNEI. The CDR3 covers 14 residues. V was cut by 4 bases and J by 2 bases, with 9 bases left in between. CDR3 nucleotides: TGTGCCAGCAGTGCCCAGGGTGGCAATCAGCCCCAGCATTTT. Amino acid sequence: CASSAQGGNQPQHF.

This clone turned up a few times. The CDR3 is CASSSSGPETQYF. CDR3 nucleotide sequence: TGTGCCAGCAGTTCTTCCGGGCCAGAGACCCAGTACTTC. The chain recombines TRBV6-1 with TRBJ2-5; unclear D gene. The ends were cut back, 5 bases at V and 4 bases at J, with 11 bases in the middle. The CDR3 has 13 amino acids. The germline V gene has CDR1 MNHNS and CDR2 SASEGT.

The chain recombines TRBV30 with TRBJ2-1, with D tentatively TRBD2 (5 bases). Germline V gives CDR1 GTSNPN, CDR2 SVGIG (reference sequence). The ends were cut back, 0 bases at V and 5 bases at J, with 14 bases in the middle. CDR3 length: 15 residues. CDR3 sequence (DNA): TGTGCCTGGAGTGTTGACGAGAGGGCCCACAATGAGCAGTTCTTC. Translated: CAWSVDERAHNEQFF.

The genes are TRBV18 and TRBJ2-5, with TRBD2 matching 7 bases. The length of the CDR3 is 14 residues. Germline V gives CDR1 KGHSH, CDR2 LQKENI. V shed 2 bases and J 2 bases; nucleotides not matched to a gene: 2. This CDR3 is CASSPTGGQETQYF. The CDR3 nucleotides are TGTGCCAGCTCACCAACGGGGGGACAAGAGACCCAGTACTTC.

The chain has TRBV30 and TRBJ1-1; D unclear. This CDR3 comprises 13 residues. Germline CDR1 and CDR2: GTSNPN and SVGIG (reference sequence). V was pared by 4 bases and J by 1 base, with 10 bases between. CDR3 residues: CAWTAARNTEAFF. The CDR3 DNA is TGTGCCTGGACCGCCGCCCGGAACACTGAAGCTTTCTTT.

V gene TRBV29-1 combines with J gene TRBJ2-5, with D unresolved. V lost 3 bases, J lost 1 base, and 12 bases lay in between. The CDR3 has 14 amino acids. Germline CDR1 is SQVTM and CDR2 is ANQGSEA. The CDR3 loop is CSVDSAAAQETQYF. CDR3 nucleotide sequence: TGCAGCGTTGATTCCGCGGCAGCCCAAGAGACCCAGTACTTC.

V gene TRBV10-3 combines with J gene TRBJ2-4, with D tentatively TRBD2 (5 bases). The ends were cut back, 0 bases at V and 6 bases at J, with 12 bases in the middle. The CDR3 covers 15 residues. From germline, CDR1 is ENHRY and CDR2 SYGVKD. In DNA, the CDR3 is TGTGCCATCAGTGAGTCCTCCGGGATCCCAAACATTCAGTACTTC. Its protein is CAISESSGIPNIQYF.

This clone was observed a few times. This chain links TRBV5-1 with TRBJ2-3; TRBD1 matches at 9 bases. Unmatched junction bases numbered 13, after V lost 4 bases and J lost 4 bases. CDR1 SGHRS and CDR2 YFSETQ come from the germline V gene. The CDR3 extends over 17 amino acids. The CDR3, as DNA: TGCGCCAGCAGCCGACTGAGGACAGGGGCCAGTTCAGATACGCAGTATTTT. This gives the protein CASSRLRTGASSDTQYF.

The chain employs TRBV5-1 and TRBJ2-5, with TRBD1 identical over 7 bases. With 0 bases clipped from V and 2 bases from J, the junction kept 4 bases outside the gene matches. Germline values: CDR1 SGHRS, CDR2 YFSETQ. This CDR3 has 15 residues. CDR3 nucleotides: TGCGCCAGCAGCTTGGGCACAGGGGATCAAGAGACCCAGTACTTC. Its translation: CASSLGTGDQETQYF.